The T cell receptor (beta chain) under discussion was sequenced for a study of shared clonotypes between healthy human individuals. As for the study in general: Donors had three CD4 naive, three CD4 memory, two CD8 naive and one CD8 memory plate apiece. Study findings and constraints: Generation probability values for non-shared clonotypes were lower than those for clonotypes shared by all four donors. Incompleteness in sorted-subset sequencing, despite large depth, was shown by rarefaction.

Trimming stripped 4 bases from V and 7 bases from J, with 13 bases between. This CDR3 spans 13 amino acids. Germline V gene lookup returns CDR1 SGHAT and CDR2 FQNNGV. A remark on this clone: As yet, its antigen is unknown.

Per the authors' pipeline: There were no quality scores in the junction-only immunoSEQ sequences, so filtering differed. Method: immunoSEQ multiplex PCR; TCRdb's copy keeps in-frame clones and lacks some. V, J and clone size reflect that table, while D and trimming were determined from the DNA. In the table there are about 1 million clones, about 76% of which are singletons. The rearrangement uses TRBV11-2 and TRBJ1-1; the D is unclear. This TCR was sampled from a man in his late teens or twenties in good health. Sequencing was performed on memory CD4+ T cells sorted from blood. Sample subset: CD45RA-negative fraction. CDR3 amino acids: CASSSEGFREAFF. CDR3 coding DNA: TGTGCCAGCAGCTCCGAGGGTTTCCGTGAAGCTTTCTTT.